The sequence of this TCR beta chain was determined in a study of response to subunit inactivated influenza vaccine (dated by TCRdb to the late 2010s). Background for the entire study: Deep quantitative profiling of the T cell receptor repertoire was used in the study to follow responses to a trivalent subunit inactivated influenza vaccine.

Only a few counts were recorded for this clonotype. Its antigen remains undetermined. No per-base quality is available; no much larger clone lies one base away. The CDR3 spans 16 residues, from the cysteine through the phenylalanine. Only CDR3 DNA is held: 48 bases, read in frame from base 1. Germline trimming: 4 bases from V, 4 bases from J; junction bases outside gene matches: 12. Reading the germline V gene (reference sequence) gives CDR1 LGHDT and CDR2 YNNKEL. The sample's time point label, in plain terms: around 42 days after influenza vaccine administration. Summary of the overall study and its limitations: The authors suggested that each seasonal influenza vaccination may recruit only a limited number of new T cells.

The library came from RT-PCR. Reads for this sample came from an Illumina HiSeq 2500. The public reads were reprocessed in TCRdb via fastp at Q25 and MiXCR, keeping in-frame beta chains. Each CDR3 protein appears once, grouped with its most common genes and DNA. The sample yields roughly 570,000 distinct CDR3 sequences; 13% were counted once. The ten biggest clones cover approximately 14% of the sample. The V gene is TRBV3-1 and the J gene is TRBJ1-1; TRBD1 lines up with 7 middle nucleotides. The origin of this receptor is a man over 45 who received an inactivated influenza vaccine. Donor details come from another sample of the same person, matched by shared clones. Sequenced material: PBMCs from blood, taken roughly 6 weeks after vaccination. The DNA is TGTGCCAGCAGCCCTGCTAAGACAGGGTACGCCACTGAAGCTTTCTTT. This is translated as CASSPAKTGYATEAFF.